This TCR beta chain was captured by sequencing in a study of blood T cell repertoires in COVID-19. In the study overall: The United States, Italy and Spain supplied acute and convalescent COVID-19 samples. In each case, the material was cDNA or gDNA derived from T cells, B-cell-depleted T cells, or PBMCs.

The ends lost 4 bases at V and 3 bases at J; junction bases unmatched: 5. CDR1 and CDR2 from the germline V gene are SGHDT and YYEEEE. CDR3 length: 16 residues. Clones were sequenced by immunoSEQ multiplex PCR, and TCRdb holds only the in-frame ones, with some missing. The repertoire holds about 380,000 clones, with roughly 84% as singletons. The chain couples TRBV5-6 to TRBJ2-5; the match to TRBD2 covers 14 bases. The receptor comes from a woman aged 30 to 39 who had recovered from COVID-19. The sample consisted of PBMCs or T cells enriched from blood (not recorded which). CDR3 loop: CASSQEGLAGEETQYF. In DNA, the CDR3 is TGTGCCAGCAGCCAAGAGGGACTAGCGGGGGAAGAGACCCAGTACTTC.